One and the same sample provided the 5 T cell receptor beta chains below, sequenced in a study of T cells after yellow fever vaccination. In TCRdb, the 5' RACE reads were re-called with MiXCR into one record per CDR3 protein. This sample has hundreds of thousands of distinct CDR3 sequences; less than 20% occur once, and the top ten carry 17%. This specimen consisted of PBMCs, obtained 5 days after the first yellow fever vaccination. The source is a man younger than 35 who received the YFV17D yellow fever vaccine.

This clonotype has ten or more counts. V usage is TRBV5-1 and J usage is TRBJ2-2; D is unresolved. This CDR3 is built from 14 residues. V gave up 0 bases and J gave up 1 base, with 4 bases separating them. Germline values: CDR1 SGHRS, CDR2 YFSETQ. CDR3 in amino acids: CASSLVLNTGELFF. CDR3 in DNA: TGCGCCAGCAGCTTGGTTCTGAACACCGGGGAGCTGTTTTTT.

This clonotype was detected many times. The rearrangement joins TRBV6-1 to TRBJ2-1; tentatively, D is TRBD2 (5 bases). Trimming cost V 6 bases and J 4 bases, with 10 bases left between them. Germline CDR1 MNHNS, CDR2 SASEGT. CDR3 length: 13 amino acids. The CDR3: CASRADGYNEQFF. In DNA form, the CDR3 reads TGTGCCAGCAGAGCGGACGGATACAATGAGCAGTTCTTC.

In this sample, this clonotype turned up a few times. V usage is TRBV30 and J usage is TRBJ2-7; no clear D gene. The germline CDR1 and CDR2 sequences are GTSNPN and SVGIG (reference sequence). With 1 base removed from V and 4 bases from J, the gap between germline ends came to 14 bases. The CDR3 loop spans 14 amino acids. As DNA, the CDR3 is TGTGCCTGGAGTGCAAGTCGGTTCGGGTACGAGCAGTACTTC. Translating gives CAWSASRFGYEQYF.

This rearrangement joins TRBV13 to TRBJ1-1; 7 bases fit TRBD1. This CDR3 comprises 13 residues. Germline CDR1 and CDR2: PRHDT and FYEKMQ (reference sequence). V lost 0 bases to trimming and J lost 7 bases; unmatched junction nucleotides: 2. DNA for the CDR3: TGTGCCAGCAGCTTAGGTGGGACAGATGAAGCTTTCTTT. It translates to CASSLGGTDEAFF.

The gene calls are TRBV9 and TRBJ1-2; 8 bases are shared with TRBD1. This CDR3 has 16 amino acids. Germline CDR1 and CDR2: SGDLS and YYNGEE. J lost 5 bases, V lost 0 bases, and 9 bases had no gene match. For the CDR3, the DNA is TGTGCCAGCAGCGTAGCTACGGACAGGGATGGGTATGGCTACACCTTC. It encodes CASSVATDRDGYGYTF. Drawing the rest from reference TRBV9 and TRBJ1-2, the complete variable domain is DSGVTQTPKHLITATGQRVTLRCSPRSGDLSVYWYQQSLDQGLQFLIQYYNGEERAKGNILERFSAQQFPDLHSELNLSSLELGDSALYFCASSVATDRDGYGYTFGSGTRLTVV.